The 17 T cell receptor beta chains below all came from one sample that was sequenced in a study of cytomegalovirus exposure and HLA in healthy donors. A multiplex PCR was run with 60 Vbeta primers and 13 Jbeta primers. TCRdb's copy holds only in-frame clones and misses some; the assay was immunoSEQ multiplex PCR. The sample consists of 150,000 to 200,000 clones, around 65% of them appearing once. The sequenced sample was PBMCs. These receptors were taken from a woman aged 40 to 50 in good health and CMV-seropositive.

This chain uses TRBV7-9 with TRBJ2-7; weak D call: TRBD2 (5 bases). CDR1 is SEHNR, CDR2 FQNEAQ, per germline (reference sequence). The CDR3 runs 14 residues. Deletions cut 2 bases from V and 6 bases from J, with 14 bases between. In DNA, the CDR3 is TGTGCCAGCAGCTTATTCCTCTCAAGCGGCGAGCAGTACTTC. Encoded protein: CASSLFLSSGEQYF.

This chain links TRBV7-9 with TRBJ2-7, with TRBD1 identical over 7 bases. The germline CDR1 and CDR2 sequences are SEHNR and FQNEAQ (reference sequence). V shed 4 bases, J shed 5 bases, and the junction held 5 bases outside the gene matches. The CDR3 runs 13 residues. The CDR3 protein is CASSSTGSHEQYF. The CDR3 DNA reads TGTGCCAGCAGCTCGACAGGGTCCCACGAGCAGTACTTC.

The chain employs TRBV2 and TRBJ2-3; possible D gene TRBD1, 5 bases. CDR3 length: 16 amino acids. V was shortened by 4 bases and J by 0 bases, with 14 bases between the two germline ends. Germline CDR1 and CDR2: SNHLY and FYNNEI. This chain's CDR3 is CASSAQTVTSTDTQYF. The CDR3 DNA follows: TGTGCCAGCAGTGCGCAGACAGTAACTAGCACAGATACGCAGTATTTT.

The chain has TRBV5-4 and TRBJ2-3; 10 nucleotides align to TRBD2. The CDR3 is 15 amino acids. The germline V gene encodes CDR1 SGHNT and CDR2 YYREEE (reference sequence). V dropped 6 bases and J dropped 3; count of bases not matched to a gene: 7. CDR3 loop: CASNPAGGRTDTQYF. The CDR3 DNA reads TGTGCCAGCAACCCAGCGGGGGGGCGAACAGATACGCAGTATTTT.

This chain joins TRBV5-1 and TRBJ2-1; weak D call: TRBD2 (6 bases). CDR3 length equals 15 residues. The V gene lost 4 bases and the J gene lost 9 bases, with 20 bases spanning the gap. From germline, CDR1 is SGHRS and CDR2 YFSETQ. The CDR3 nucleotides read TGCGCCAGCAGCGGAGGGACCGGGTGGGGTGTTGAGCAGTTCTTC. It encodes CASSGGTGWGVEQFF.

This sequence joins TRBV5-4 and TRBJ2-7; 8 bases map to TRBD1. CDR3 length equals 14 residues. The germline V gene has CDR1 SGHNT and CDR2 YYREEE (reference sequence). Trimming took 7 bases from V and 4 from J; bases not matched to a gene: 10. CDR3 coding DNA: TGTGCCAGCTGGAGCCAGGGGGCGCCATACGAGCAGTACTTC. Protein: CASWSQGAPYEQYF.

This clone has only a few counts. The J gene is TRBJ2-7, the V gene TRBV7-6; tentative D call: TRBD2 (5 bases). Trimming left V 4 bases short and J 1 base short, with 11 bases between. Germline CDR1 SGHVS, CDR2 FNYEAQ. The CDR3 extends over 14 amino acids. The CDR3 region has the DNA TGTGCCAGCAGCTCCGTCCGGGGATCCTACGAGCAGTACTTC. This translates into CASSSVRGSYEQYF.

The CDR3 region has the DNA TGTGCCAGCAGCCGAAGAACCGGGGAGGGGGGGCTAACCGGGGAGCTGTTTTTT. This encodes CASSRRTGEGGLTGELFF. This chain connects TRBV7-6 to TRBJ2-2; tentatively, D is TRBD2 (7 bases). With 5 bases removed from V and 5 bases from J, the gap between germline ends came to 24 bases. CDR1 SGHVS and CDR2 FNYEAQ come from the germline V gene. CDR3 length: 18 residues.

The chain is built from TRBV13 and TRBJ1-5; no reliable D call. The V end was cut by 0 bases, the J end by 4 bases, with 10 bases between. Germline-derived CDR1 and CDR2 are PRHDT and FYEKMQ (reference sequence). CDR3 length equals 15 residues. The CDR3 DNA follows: TGTGCCAGCAGCTTAGGTGGGGAGAGAAATCAGCCCCAGCATTTT. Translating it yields CASSLGGERNQPQHF.

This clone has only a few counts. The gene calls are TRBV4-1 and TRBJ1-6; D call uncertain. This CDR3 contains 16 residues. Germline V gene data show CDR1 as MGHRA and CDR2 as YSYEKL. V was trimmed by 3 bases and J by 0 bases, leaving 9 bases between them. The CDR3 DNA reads TGCGCCAGCAGCCAGCGCCGGAGCTCCTATAATTCACCCCTCCACTTT. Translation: CASSQRRSSYNSPLHF.

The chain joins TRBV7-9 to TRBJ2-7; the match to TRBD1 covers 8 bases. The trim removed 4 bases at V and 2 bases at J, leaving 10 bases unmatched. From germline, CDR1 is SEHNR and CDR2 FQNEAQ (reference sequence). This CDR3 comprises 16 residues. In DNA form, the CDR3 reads TGTGCCAGCAGCTCCCATCGGACAGGGAAGGCCTACGAGCAGTACTTC. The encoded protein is CASSSHRTGKAYEQYF.

The CDR3: CASSDRSNYGYTF. Written as DNA, the CDR3 is TGTGCCAGCTCTGATCGGTCTAACTATGGCTACACCTTC. The rearrangement joins TRBV18 to TRBJ1-2, with D hard to call. This CDR3 comprises 13 residues. Germline V gene sequence: CDR1 KGHSH, CDR2 LQKENI. With 6 bases removed from V and 0 bases from J, the gap between germline ends came to 8 bases.

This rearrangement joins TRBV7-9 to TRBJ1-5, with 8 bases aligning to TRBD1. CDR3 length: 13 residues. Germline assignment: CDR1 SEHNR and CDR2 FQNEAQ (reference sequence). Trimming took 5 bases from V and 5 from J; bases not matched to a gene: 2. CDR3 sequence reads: CASSGQGDQPQHF. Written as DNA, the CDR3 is TGTGCCAGCAGCGGACAGGGAGATCAGCCCCAGCATTTT. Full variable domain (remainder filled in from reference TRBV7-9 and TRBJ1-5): DTGVSQNPRHKITKRGQNVTFRCDPISEHNRLYWYRQTLGQGPEFLTYFQNEAQLEKSRLLSDRFSAERPKGSFSTLEIQRTEQGDSAMYLCASSGQGDQPQHFGDGTRLSIL.

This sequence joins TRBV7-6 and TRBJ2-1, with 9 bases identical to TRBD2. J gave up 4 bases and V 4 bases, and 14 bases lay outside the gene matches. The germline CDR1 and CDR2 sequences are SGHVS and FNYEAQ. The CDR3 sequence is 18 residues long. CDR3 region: CASSSSRGGALDYNEQFF. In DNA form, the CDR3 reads TGTGCCAGCAGCTCCTCACGCGGGGGGGCGCTTGATTACAATGAGCAGTTCTTC.

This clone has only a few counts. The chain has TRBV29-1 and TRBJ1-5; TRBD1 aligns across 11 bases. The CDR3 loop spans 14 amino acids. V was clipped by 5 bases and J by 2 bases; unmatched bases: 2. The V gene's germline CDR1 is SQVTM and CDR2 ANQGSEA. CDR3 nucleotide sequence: TGCAGCGTTAGGGACAGGGGGGGCAATCAGCCCCAGCATTTT. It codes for CSVRDRGGNQPQHF.

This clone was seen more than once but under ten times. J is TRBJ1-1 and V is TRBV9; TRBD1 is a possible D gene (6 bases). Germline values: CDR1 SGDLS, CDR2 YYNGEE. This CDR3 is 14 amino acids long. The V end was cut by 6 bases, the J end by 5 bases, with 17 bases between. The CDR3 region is CASNPTGGLTEAFF. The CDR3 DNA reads TGTGCCAGCAACCCAACGGGGGGGCTAACTGAAGCTTTCTTT.

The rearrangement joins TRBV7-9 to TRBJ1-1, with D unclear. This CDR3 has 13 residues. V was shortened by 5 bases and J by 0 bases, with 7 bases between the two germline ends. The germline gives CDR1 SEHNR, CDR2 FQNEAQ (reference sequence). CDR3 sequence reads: CASSEEVNTEAFF. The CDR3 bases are TGTGCCAGCAGCGAGGAGGTGAACACTGAAGCTTTCTTT. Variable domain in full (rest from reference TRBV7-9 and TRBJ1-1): DTGVSQNPRHKITKRGQNVTFRCDPISEHNRLYWYRQTLGQGPEFLTYFQNEAQLEKSRLLSDRFSAERPKGSFSTLEIQRTEQGDSAMYLCASSEEVNTEAFFGQGTRLTVV.